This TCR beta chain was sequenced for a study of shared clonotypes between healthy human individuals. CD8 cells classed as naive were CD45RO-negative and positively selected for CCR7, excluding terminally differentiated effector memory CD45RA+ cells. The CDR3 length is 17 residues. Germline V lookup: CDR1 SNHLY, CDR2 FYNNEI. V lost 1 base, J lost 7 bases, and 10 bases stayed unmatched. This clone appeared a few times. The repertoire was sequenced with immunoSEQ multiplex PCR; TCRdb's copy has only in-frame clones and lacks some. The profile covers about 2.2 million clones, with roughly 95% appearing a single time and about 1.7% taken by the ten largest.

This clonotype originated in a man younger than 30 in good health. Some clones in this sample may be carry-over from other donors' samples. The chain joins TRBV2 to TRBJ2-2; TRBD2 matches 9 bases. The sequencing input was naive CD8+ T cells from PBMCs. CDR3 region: CASSEVGSGRFGGELFF. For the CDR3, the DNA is TGTGCCAGCAGTGAAGTAGGTAGCGGGAGATTTGGCGGGGAGCTGTTTTTT.